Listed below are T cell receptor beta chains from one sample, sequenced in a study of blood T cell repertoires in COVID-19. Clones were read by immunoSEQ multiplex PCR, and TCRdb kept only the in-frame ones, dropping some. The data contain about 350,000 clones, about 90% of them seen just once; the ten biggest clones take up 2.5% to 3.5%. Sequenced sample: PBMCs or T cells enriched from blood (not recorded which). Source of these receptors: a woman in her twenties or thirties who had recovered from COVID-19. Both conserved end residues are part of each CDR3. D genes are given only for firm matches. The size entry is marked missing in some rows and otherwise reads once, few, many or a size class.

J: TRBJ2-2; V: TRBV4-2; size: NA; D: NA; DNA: TGTGCCAGCAGCCAAGAGTCGTCGGGGGGCGGTCCCGGGGAGCTGTTTTTT; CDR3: CASSQESSGGGPGELFF
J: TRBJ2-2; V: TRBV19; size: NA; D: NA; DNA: TGTGCCAGTAGTACCCCCCCTAACACCGGGGAGCTGTTTTTT; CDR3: CASSTPPNTGELFF
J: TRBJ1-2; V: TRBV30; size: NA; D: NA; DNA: TGTGCCTGGAGTGTAGGCGGAATCTATGGCTACACCTTC; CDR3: CAWSVGGIYGYTF
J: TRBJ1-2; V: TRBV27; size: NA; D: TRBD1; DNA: TGTGCCAGCAGTTTAGGTGCCAGGGGGTTCGGCTACACCTTC; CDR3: CASSLGARGFGYTF
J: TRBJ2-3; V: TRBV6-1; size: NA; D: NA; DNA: TGTGCCAGCAGTGATGGGCCCTCCACAGATACGCAGTATTTT; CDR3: CASSDGPSTDTQYF
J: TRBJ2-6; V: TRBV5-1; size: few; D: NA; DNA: TGCGCCAGCAGCTTGGTGGGAGGCTTCGGTGGACAGGTCAGCTCTGGGGCCAACGTCCTGACTTTC; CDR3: CASSLVGGFGGQVSSGANVLTF
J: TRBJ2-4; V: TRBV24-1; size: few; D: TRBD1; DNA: TGTGCCACCAGGAGGACAGGACCATTACCCTTAGCCAAAAACATTCAGTACTTC; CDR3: CATRRTGPLPLAKNIQYF
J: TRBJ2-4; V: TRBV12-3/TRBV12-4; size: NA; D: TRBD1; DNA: TGTGCCAGCAGTTTATCCCCACAGGGGTCGTCACACTTC; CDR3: CASSLSPQGSSHF
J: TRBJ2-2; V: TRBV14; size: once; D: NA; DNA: TGTGCCAGCAGCCTCAGGGGGAGGCCCACCGGGGAGCTGTTTTTT; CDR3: CASSLRGRPTGELFF
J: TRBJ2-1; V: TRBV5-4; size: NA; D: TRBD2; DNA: TGTGCCAGCAGCGATCCGGGACTAGCGGTTTCGGGATTCTACAATGAGCAGTTCTTC; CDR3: CASSDPGLAVSGFYNEQFF
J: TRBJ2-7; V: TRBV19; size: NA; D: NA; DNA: TGTGCCAGTAGTACGGACAGCTCCTACGAGCAGTACTTC; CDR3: CASSTDSSYEQYF
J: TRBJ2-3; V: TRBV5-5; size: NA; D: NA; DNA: TGTGCCAGCAGCTTGGTACTAGCAGATACGCAGTATTTT; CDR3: CASSLVLADTQYF
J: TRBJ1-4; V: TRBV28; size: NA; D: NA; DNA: TGTGCCAGCAGGGGGGAGGTCGTTGAAAAACTGTTTTTT; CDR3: CASRGEVVEKLFF
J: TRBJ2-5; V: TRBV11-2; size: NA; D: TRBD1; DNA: TGTGCCAGCAGGGCAGGGGGCCAGCAAGAGACCCAGTACTTC; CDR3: CASRAGGQQETQYF
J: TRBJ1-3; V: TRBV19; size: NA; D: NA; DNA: TGTGCCAGTAGTATGGTAGACAGGAGCCCTGGAAACACCATATATTTT; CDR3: CASSMVDRSPGNTIYF
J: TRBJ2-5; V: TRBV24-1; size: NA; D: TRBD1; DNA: TGTGCCACCAGTGACCCCTCCGGGACAGGGGAGACCCAGTACTTC; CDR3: CATSDPSGTGETQYF
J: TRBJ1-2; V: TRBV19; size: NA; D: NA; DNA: TGTGCCAGTAGTATAGGAATAATGATCACGGGTCTATATGGCTACACCTTC; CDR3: CASSIGIMITGLYGYTF
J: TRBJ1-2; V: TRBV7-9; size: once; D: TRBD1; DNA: TGTGCCAGCAGCTCCGGGACAGGCAATAACTATGGCTACACCTTC; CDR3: CASSSGTGNNYGYTF
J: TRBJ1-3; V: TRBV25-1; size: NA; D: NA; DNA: TGTGCCAGCAGTATCGGGGGAAGGAACACCATATATTTT; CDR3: CASSIGGRNTIYF
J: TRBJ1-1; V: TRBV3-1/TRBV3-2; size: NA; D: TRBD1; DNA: TGTGCCAGCAGCCAAGGTCAGTGGACAGGATCGAACACTGAAGCTTTCTTT; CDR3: CASSQGQWTGSNTEAFF
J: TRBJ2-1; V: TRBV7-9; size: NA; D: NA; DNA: TGTGCCAGCAGCTTTGCAGGGTCGGATCCGTTCTTC; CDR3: CASSFAGSDPFF
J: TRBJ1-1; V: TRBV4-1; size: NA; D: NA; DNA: TGCGCCAGCAGCCAAGATCGGGGGGTTCGGAACACTGAAGCTTTCTTT; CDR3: CASSQDRGVRNTEAFF
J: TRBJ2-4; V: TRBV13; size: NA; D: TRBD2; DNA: TGTGCCAGCAGCGGAATGCGGGGGGCTGGAAACATTCAGTACTTC; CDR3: CASSGMRGAGNIQYF
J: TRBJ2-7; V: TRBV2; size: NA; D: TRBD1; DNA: TGTGCCAGCGGGGGACAGGGGGCCTACGAGCAGTACTTC; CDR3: CASGGQGAYEQYF
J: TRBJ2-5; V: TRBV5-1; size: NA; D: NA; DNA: TGCGCCAGCAGCCGAACAGGGATGGGCCAAGAGACCCAGTACTTC; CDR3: CASSRTGMGQETQYF
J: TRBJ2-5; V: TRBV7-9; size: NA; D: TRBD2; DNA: TGTGCCAGCAGCCCCTCCCGGACTAGCGGGAGCCAAGAGACCCAGTACTTC; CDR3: CASSPSRTSGSQETQYF
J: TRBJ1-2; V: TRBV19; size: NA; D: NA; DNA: TGTGCCAGTAGTATTAACCGCAGGGACTATGGCTACACCTTC; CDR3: CASSINRRDYGYTF
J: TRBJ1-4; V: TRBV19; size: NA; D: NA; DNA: TGTGCCAGTAGTATAGTAGGGGTTGGTGAAAAACTGTTTTTT; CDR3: CASSIVGVGEKLFF
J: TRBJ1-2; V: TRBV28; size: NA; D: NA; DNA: TGTGCCAGCAGTTACAGGGTAGGCTATGGCTACACCTTC; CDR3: CASSYRVGYGYTF
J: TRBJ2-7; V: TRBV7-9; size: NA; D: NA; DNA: TGTGCCACTATACAGGGACCTACCTACGAGCAGTACTTC; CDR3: CATIQGPTYEQYF
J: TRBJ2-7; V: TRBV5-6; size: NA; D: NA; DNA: TGTGCCAGCAGCAGAAAACCTAGCGCTACCTACGAGCAGTACTTC; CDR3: CASSRKPSATYEQYF
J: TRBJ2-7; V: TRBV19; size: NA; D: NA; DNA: TGTGCCAGTAGTATGGTGTCCCCGGGGGCAGGGGGTGTATACGAGCAGTACTTC; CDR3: CASSMVSPGAGGVYEQYF
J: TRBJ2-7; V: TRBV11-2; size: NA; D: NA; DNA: TGTGCCAGCAGCTTAGAGGCAGGGTACGAGCAGTACTTC; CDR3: CASSLEAGYEQYF
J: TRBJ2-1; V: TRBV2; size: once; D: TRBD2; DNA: TGTGCCTGCGTCGGACTAGCGGCTTACAATGAGCAGTTCTTC; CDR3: CACVGLAAYNEQFF
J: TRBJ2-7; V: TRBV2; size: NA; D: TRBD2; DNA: TGTGCCAGCAGTGAACCTAGCGGCCTTTTCGAGCAGTACTTC; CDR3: CASSEPSGLFEQYF
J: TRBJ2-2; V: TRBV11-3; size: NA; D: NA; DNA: TGTGCCAGCAGCTCCGACAGGTTTAGCGGGGAGCTGTTTTTT; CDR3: CASSSDRFSGELFF
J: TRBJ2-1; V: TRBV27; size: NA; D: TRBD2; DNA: TGTGCCAGCAGCAGCGGGACTTCACTCGTCCTTGACAATGAGCAGTTCTTC; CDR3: CASSSGTSLVLDNEQFF
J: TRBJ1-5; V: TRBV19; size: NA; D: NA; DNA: TGTGCCAGTAGCCCTATTTATAGCAATCAGCCCCAGCATTTT; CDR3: CASSPIYSNQPQHF
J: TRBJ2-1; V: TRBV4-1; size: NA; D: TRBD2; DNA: TGCGCCAGCAGCCCTGCTTCTAGCGGGATGGAGCAGTTCTTC; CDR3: CASSPASSGMEQFF
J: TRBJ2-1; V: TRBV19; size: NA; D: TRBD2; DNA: TGTGCCAGTAGTATAGCAAACATAGCGGGAGTTTCGGGCTCCTACAATGAGCAGTTCTTC; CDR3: CASSIANIAGVSGSYNEQFF
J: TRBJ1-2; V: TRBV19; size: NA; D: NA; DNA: TGTGCCAGTAGTACTAACAGGGATAAGAACTATGGCTACACCTTC; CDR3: CASSTNRDKNYGYTF
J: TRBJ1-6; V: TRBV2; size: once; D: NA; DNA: TGTGCCAGCAGTGAACTGGCAGGGGATTCACCCCTCCACTTT; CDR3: CASSELAGDSPLHF
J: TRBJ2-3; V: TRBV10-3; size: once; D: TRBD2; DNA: TGTGCCATCAGTGAGGGGGCTAGCGGGAGTACAGATACGCAGTATTTT; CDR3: CAISEGASGSTDTQYF
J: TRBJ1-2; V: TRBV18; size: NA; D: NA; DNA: TGTGCCAGCTCACCGGTTCAGGGTGAGGACTATGGCTACACCTTC; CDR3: CASSPVQGEDYGYTF
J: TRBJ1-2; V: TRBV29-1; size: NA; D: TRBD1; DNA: TGCAGCGCTCGGACAGGGGATAAGGTGGGCTACACCTTC; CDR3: CSARTGDKVGYTF
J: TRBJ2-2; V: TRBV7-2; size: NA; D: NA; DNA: TGTGCCAGCAGCTTAGCCCCGCGGCGGGAGCTGTTTTTT; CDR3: CASSLAPRRELFF
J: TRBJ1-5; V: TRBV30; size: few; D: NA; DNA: TGTGCCTACACCGAAGGGGCGATTTTAAATCAGCCCCAGCATTTT; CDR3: CAYTEGAILNQPQHF
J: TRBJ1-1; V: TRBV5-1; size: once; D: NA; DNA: TGCGCCAGCAGCTTGGTCGGGCAGGGGATCGAGAACACTGAAGCTTTCTTT; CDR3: CASSLVGQGIENTEAFF
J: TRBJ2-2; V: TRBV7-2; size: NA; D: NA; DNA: TGTGCCAGCAGCTTATATTCCGGGGTGGATTCCGGGGAGCTGTTTTTT; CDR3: CASSLYSGVDSGELFF
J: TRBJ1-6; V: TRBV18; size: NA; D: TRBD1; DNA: TGTGCCAGCTCACCACTTTCGGGACAGGGTGGTAATTCACCCCTCCACTTT; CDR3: CASSPLSGQGGNSPLHF
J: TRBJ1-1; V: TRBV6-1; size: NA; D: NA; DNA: TGTGCCAGCAGTGAAGTTGGGTCGCGGACTGAAGCTTTCTTT; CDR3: CASSEVGSRTEAFF
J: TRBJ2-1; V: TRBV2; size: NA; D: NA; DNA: TGTGCCAGCAGTGAATATCCCTTTCGAGGACAAGCTAATGAGCAGTTCTTC; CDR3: CASSEYPFRGQANEQFF
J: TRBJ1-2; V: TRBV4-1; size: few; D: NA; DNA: TGCGCCAGCAGCCAAGGGAGGGAGGGACACTATGGCTACACCTTC; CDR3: CASSQGREGHYGYTF